The clone carrying this T cell receptor beta chain appeared once. What it binds is not known. The table came from immunoSEQ multiplex PCR; TCRdb's copy has only in-frame clones and leaves some out. This table holds more than 14,000 clones, 62% found once. This specimen comes from a study of radiation and T cells in renal cell carcinoma. With V trimmed by 3 bases and J by 2 bases, 3 bases remained unmatched. The CDR3 loop spans 14 amino acids. From germline, CDR1 is MNHNY and CDR2 SVGAGI (reference sequence). Broader study findings: Intratumoral heterogeneity was not captured in these roughly 1 g regions. Irradiated tumors held more dominant CDR3 motifs than control tumors.

Treatment described: treatment-naive control, cytoreductive nephrectomy. Clear cell pathology was present in this patient's renal cell carcinoma. The sequences come from tumor tissue, collected from a patient whose treatment was nephrectomy without radiotherapy. This chain connects TRBV6-6 to TRBJ2-7, with TRBD2 matching 8 bases. This clonotype was obtained from a man aged 55-75 years with renal cell carcinoma. The CDR3 region is CASSYGAGAYEQYF. For the CDR3, the DNA is TGTGCCAGCAGTTATGGAGCGGGAGCCTACGAGCAGTACTTC.